The present T cell receptor beta chain was sequenced within a study of identical twins. The V gene's germline CDR1 is SGDLS and CDR2 YYNGEE. This CDR3 comprises 14 residues. V lost 3 bases to trimming and J lost 6 bases, with 13 bases between them. TCRdb reprocessed the 5' RACE reads with MiXCR, giving one entry per CDR3 protein. The data contain about 810,000 distinct CDR3 sequences, about 12% of them singletons. This sample was also put to use in a study of yellow fever vaccine responses in identical twins.

V usage is TRBV9 and J usage is TRBJ2-1; maybe TRBD2 (6 bases). Material for sequencing was PBMCs. This receptor was identified in a woman younger than 30 in good health. The CDR3 protein is CASSEGGVFNEQFF. DNA of the CDR3: TGTGCCAGCAGCGAAGGAGGGGTTTTCAATGAGCAGTTCTTC.